The clone carrying this T cell receptor (beta chain) showed up many times. The source of the sample is a study of T cells after yellow fever vaccination. Trimming stripped 8 bases from V and 11 bases from J, with 15 bases between. Looked up from germline, CDR1 is SEHNR and CDR2 is FQNEAQ (reference sequence). This CDR3 spans 11 amino acids. One entry per CDR3 protein, called by TCRdb with MiXCR from the 5' RACE reads. Counted here are 68,000 or so distinct CDR3 sequences, 7.4% occurring once; the ten biggest clones make up just over 35%. The origin of this receptor is a man aged 25-45 years who received the YFV17D yellow fever vaccine. The specimen comprised CD8+ T cells sorted from PBMCs, sampled 15 days after the yellow fever booster vaccination. This rearrangement joins TRBV7-9 to TRBJ1-1; a weak D match, TRBD1 (6 bases). The CDR3 is CASFTAQGAFF. The DNA for the CDR3 is TGTGCCAGCTTCACAGCTCAGGGGGCTTTCTTT.